This TCR beta chain was identified during a study of T-cell memory formation after mild COVID-19 (dated by TCRdb to 2020 to 2023). Describing the broader study: TCR sequence clusters from the two donors were found to be largely donor specific. Longitudinal TCRalpha and TCRbeta repertoire sequencing tracked T-cell clones expanding and contracting after mild COVID-19 in a couple of donors. Two young, previously healthy adult volunteers made up the cohort, one male and one female. Summary of the overall study and its limitations: Some responding clones were detected in pre-infection memory, which suggested that pre-existing cross-reactive memory T cells had joined the SARS-CoV-2 response. Only a couple of mild cases were covered in the study, and larger cohorts including severe cases with pre-infection samples were considered necessary. SARS-CoV-2 specificity was not confirmed for the second-wave clones peaking on day 37. Contracting CD4+ clones were found mainly in CM and EM memory subsets, while CD8+ clones were enriched in EMRA. Clones that contracted from day 15 to 85 showed balanced CD4/CD8 phenotypes, whereas a second wave of clones that expanded from day 15 to 37 leaned towards CD4+.

CDR1 MNHEY and CDR2 SMNVEV are derived from the germline V gene (reference sequence). Trimmed from V: 9 bases; trimmed from J: 1 base; junction bases lacking a gene match: 5. The CDR3 measures 14 amino acids from cysteine to phenylalanine. Just CDR3 DNA is preserved here, 42 bases in frame from base 1. This sample was sequenced with an Illumina NovaSeq 6000. TCRalpha and TCRbeta cDNA libraries were built by 5'RACE with constant-segment primers, adding sample barcodes and unique molecular identifiers. Trizol reagent was used to extract RNA from every sample. Library amplification was performed in two PCR steps, and a second sample barcode and Illumina TruSeq adapters were introduced in the second step. The libraries were sequenced on an Illumina NovaSeq using 2 x 150 bp paired-end reads. Processing in the source paper ran as follows. With migec v1.2.7, reads were demultiplexed and then collapsed into UMI-guided consensus sequences. With mixcr v2.1.11, UMI consensuses were aligned to TRA and TRB V and J templates and assembled into clonotypes. Expanded or contracted clonotypes were those called significant by both edgeR and NoisET, with noise models trained on biological replicates. edgeR calls used a false discovery rate-adjusted p below 0.01 and a log2 fold-change threshold of 1. As an exploratory analysis of dynamics, max-normalized trajectories of the 1000 most abundant clonotypes were examined by PCA with hierarchical clustering. Each responding clone was given a CD4 or CD8 phenotype based on the CD4+ and CD8+ repertoires, which had been sequenced separately. TCRdb reanalyzed the raw reads on its own, using fastp at Q25 for trimming and MiXCR for clone calling, and kept in-frame beta chains. For every CDR3 protein sequence, its rows merge into one entry that carries the most common genes and DNA. TCRdb's processing, not the authors', yielded these V and J calls. Counted in this sample were about 340,000 distinct CDR3 sequences; roughly 13% of them appeared once. The ten most abundant clones make up around 21% of the sample.

PBMCs were isolated by Ficoll-Paque density gradient centrifugation. As to this clonotype: Which antigen it targets is not known. There are no base qualities to consult, and no much larger clone falls within one base.

Sequencing was performed on PBMCs or a T cell subset sorted from them (not recorded which). This TCR came from a man aged 18 to 29 who had mild COVID-19 (a few samples of this study predate the infection). The sample titles of this study are shuffled in the database, so cell type and time point are left out; the donor was told from shared clones. The chain links TRBV27 with TRBJ2-2; TRBD2 matches 7 bases in the middle. In nucleotides, the sequence is TGTGCCAGTAACAAGCGGGGGAACACCGGGGAGCTGTTTTTT. Its protein reads: CASNKRGNTGELFF.